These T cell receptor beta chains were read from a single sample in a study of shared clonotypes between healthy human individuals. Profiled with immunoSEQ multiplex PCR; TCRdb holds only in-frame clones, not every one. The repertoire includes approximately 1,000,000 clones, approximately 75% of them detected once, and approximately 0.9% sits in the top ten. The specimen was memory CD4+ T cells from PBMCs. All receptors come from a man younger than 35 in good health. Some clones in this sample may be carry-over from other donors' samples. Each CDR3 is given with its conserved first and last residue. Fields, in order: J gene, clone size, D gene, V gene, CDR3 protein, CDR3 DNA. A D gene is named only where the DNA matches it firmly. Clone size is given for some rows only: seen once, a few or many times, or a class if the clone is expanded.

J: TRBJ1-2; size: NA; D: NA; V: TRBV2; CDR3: CASTTYGYTF; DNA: TGTGCCAGCACCACCTATGGCTACACCTTC
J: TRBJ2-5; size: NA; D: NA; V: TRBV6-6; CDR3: CASRLPGLETQYF; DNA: TGTGCCAGCAGATTACCGGGATTGGAGACCCAGTACTTC
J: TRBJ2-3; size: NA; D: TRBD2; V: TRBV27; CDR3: CASSFYDLGLAGETDTQYF; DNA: TGTGCCAGCAGTTTCTACGACTTAGGACTAGCGGGAGAAACAGATACGCAGTATTTT
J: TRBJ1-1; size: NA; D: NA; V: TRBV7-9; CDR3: CASSSYTEAFF; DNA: TGTGCCAGCAGCAGTTACACTGAAGCTTTCTTT
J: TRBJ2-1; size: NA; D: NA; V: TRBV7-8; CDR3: CASSSDRYNEQFF; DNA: TGTGCCAGCAGCTCTGACCGCTACAATGAGCAGTTCTTC
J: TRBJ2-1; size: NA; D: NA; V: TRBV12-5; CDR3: CASGLQGPRVSGDGGERFF; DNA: TGTGCTAGTGGTTTGCAGGGACCCCGTGTTAGCGGAGACGGGGGTGAGCGGTTCTTC
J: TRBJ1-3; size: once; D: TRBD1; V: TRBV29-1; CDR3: CSDPATGKLSGNTIYF; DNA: TGCAGCGACCCGGCGACAGGGAAACTCTCTGGAAACACCATATATTTT
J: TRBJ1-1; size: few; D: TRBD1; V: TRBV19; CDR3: CASSPRTGGSGEAFF; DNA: TGTGCCAGTAGTCCTCGGACAGGGGGCTCGGGTGAAGCTTTCTTT
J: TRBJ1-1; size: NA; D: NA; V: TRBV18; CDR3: CASSQDSVEAFF; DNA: TGTGCCAGCTCACAGGACAGCGTTGAAGCTTTCTTT
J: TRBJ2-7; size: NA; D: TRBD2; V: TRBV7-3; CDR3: CASSLASGRDYEQYF; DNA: TGTGCCAGCAGCTTAGCTAGCGGGAGAGATTACGAGCAGTACTTC
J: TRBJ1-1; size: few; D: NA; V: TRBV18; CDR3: CASSPGPNTEAFF; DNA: TGTGCCAGCTCACCGGGCCCGAACACTGAAGCTTTCTTT
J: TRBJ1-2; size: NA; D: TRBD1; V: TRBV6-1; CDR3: CASSEQQGFNYGYTF; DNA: TGTGCCAGCAGTGAGCAACAGGGGTTTAACTATGGCTACACCTTC
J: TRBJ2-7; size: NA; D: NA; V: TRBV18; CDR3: CASSPFPGENYEQYF; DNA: TGTGCCAGCTCCCCCTTTCCGGGAGAGAACTACGAGCAGTACTTC
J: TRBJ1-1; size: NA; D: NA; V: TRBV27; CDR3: CASSFDVTSFTEAFF; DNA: TGTGCCAGCAGTTTCGATGTCACAAGCTTCACTGAAGCTTTCTTT
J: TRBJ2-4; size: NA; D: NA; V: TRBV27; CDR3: CASSTNGGLAKNIQYF; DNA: TGTGCCAGCTCTACCAATGGCGGGTTAGCCAAAAACATTCAGTACTTC
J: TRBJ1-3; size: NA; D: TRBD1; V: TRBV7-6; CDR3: CASSLVYRGPGNTIYF; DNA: TGTGCCAGCAGCTTAGTCTACAGGGGGCCTGGAAACACCATATATTTT
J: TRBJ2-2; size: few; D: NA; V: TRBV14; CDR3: CASSQDKGETGELFF; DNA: TGTGCCAGCAGCCAAGATAAAGGTGAAACCGGGGAGCTGTTTTTT
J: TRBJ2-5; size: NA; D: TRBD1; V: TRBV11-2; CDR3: CASSLLTGTGVSETQYF; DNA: TGTGCCAGCAGCTTACTGACGGGGACAGGGGTTTCAGAGACCCAGTACTTC
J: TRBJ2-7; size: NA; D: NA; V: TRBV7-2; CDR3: CASSLAGASAEQYF; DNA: TGTGCCAGCAGCTTGGCGGGTGCTTCTGCTGAGCAGTACTTC
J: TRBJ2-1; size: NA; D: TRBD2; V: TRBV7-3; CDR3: CASSRGLAKYNEQFF; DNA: TGTGCCAGCAGCCGGGGACTAGCTAAATACAATGAGCAGTTCTTC
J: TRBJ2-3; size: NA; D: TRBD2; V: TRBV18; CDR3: CASSPRRTSRADTQYF; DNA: TGTGCCAGCTCACCACGGCGGACTAGCAGGGCAGATACGCAGTATTTT
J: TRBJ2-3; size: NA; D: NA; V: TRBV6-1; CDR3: CASSHAAGTDTQYF; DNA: TGTGCCAGCAGTCACGCGGCGGGGACAGATACGCAGTATTTT
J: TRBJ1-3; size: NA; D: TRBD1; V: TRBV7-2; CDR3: CASSPLQGRNGNTIYF; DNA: TGTGCCAGCAGCCCACTACAGGGGAGAAATGGAAACACCATATATTTT
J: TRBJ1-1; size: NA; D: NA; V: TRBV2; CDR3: CASNPQETMNTEAFF; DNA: TGTGCCAGCAACCCACAGGAGACGATGAACACTGAAGCTTTCTTT
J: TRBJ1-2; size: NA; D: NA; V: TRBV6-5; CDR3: CASSGYGGGQAGYTF; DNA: TGTGCCAGCAGCGGGTATGGCGGGGGGCAAGCTGGCTACACCTTC
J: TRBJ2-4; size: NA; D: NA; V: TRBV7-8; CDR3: CASSPFDVQIAKNIQYF; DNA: TGTGCCAGCAGCCCTTTCGATGTACAGATAGCCAAAAACATTCAGTACTTC
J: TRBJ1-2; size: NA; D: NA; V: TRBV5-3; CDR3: CARSLRGGYTF; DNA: TGTGCCAGAAGCTTGCGGGGAGGCTACACCTTC
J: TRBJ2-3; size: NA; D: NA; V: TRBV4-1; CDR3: CASSQDAGGAAHTDTQYF; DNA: TGCGCCAGCAGCCAAGATGCGGGTGGAGCGGCGCACACAGATACGCAGTATTTT
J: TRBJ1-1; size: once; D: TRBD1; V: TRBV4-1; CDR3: CASSQAQQGRTEAFF; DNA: TGCGCCAGCAGCCAGGCACAACAGGGGCGCACTGAAGCTTTCTTT
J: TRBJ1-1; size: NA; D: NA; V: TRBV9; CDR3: CASSEGGLSGTEAFF; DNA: TGTGCCAGCAGCGAAGGGGGGCTTAGTGGCACTGAAGCTTTCTTT
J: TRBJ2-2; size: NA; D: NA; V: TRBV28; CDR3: CASRYRFLTGELFF; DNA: TGTGCCAGCAGGTACAGGTTTCTGACCGGGGAGCTGTTTTTT
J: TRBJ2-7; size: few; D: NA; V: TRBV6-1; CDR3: CASSGATGVTIYEQYF; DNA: TGTGCCAGCAGTGGGGCGACAGGCGTTACGATCTACGAGCAGTACTTC
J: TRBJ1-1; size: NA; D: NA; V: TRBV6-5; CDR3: CASSYHRRAFF; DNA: TGTGCCAGCAGTTACCACCGGAGGGCTTTCTTT
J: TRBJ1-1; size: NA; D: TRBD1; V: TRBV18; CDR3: CASYGGQGLTEAFF; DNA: TGTGCCAGTTACGGCGGACAGGGATTGACTGAAGCTTTCTTT
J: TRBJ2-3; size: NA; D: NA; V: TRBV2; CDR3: CASTKTSATDTQYF; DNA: TGTGCCAGCACAAAGACTAGTGCTACAGATACGCAGTATTTT
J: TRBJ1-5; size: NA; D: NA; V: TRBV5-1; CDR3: CASSLVGGRGSQPQHF; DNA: TGCGCCAGCAGCTTGGTGGGAGGCAGGGGTTCTCAGCCCCAGCATTTT
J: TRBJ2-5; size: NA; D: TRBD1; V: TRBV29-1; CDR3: CSSAGGQGQETQYF; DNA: TGCAGCTCTGCAGGGGGACAGGGTCAAGAGACCCAGTACTTC
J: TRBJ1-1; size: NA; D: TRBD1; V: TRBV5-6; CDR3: CVSSFGQGRTEAFF; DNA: TGTGTCAGCAGCTTCGGACAGGGACGGACTGAAGCTTTCTTT
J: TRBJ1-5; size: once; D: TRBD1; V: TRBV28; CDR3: CASSPPGQGTQPQHF; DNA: TGTGCCAGCAGTCCTCCGGGACAGGGGACTCAGCCCCAGCATTTT